These 14 T cell receptor beta chains came from one sample sequenced in a study of neoadjuvant anti-PD-1 for oral cavity cancer. Documented time point: after neoadjuvant nivolumab, at surgical resection. TCRdb's table, derived via immunoSEQ multiplex PCR, lists solely in-frame clones and lacks some. The sample holds more than 25,000 clones; roughly 85% are singletons and the top ten take about 3.4%. The specimen comprised PBMCs, sampled after nivolumab (anti-PD-1) treatment. Source of these receptors: a person aged 40 to 85 with oral cavity squamous cell carcinoma.

The CDR3 spells CASSQAGGTYNEQFF. For the CDR3, the DNA is TGCGCCAGCAGCCAAGCGGGGGGGACGTACAATGAGCAGTTCTTC. V is TRBV4-3 and J is TRBJ2-1; 8 positions agree with TRBD2. J was trimmed by 4 bases and V by 1 base; bases with no gene match: 3. The CDR3 is 15 amino acids. From germline, CDR1 is LGHNA and CDR2 YSLEER.

The gene calls are TRBV2 and TRBJ2-7; D is unclear. CDR1 is SNHLY, CDR2 FYNNEI, per germline. Trimming took 4 bases from V and 4 from J, leaving 8 bases between them. The CDR3 loop spans 12 amino acids. CDR3 nucleotide sequence: TGTGCCAGCAGTGCCCAAGGTTACGAGCAGTACTTC. Translating gives CASSAQGYEQYF.

The J gene is TRBJ1-2, the V gene TRBV19, with 11 bases lining up with TRBD1. The germline CDR1 and CDR2 sequences are LNHDA and SQIVND (reference sequence). V shed 8 bases and J 5 bases; nucleotides not matched to a gene: 10. There are 15 residues in the CDR3. CDR3 loop: CASVGTGGLDYGYTF. CDR3 nucleotides: TGTGCCAGTGTGGGGACAGGGGGATTAGATTATGGCTACACCTTC.

CDR3 nucleotides: TGTGCCAGCAGTTACTTAAGAGGGAGCGAGCAGTACTTC. This encodes CASSYLRGSEQYF. The rearrangement joins TRBV6-5 to TRBJ2-7, with D possibly being TRBD2 (5 bases). The V end lost 1 base, the J end lost 6 bases, and 10 bases lay between the germline ends. This CDR3 is built from 13 residues. Per the germline V gene, CDR1 is MNHEY and CDR2 is SVGAGI.

This clone was picked up a small number of times. This chain connects TRBV7-9 to TRBJ2-1; TRBD2 is a possible D gene (6 bases). V shed 1 base and J shed 5 bases, with 12 bases lying between them. Looked up from germline, CDR1 is SEHNR and CDR2 is FQNEAQ (reference sequence). This CDR3 region has 15 residues. DNA for the CDR3: TGTGCCAGCAGCTTAGAAAGCGGGCGCCACAATGAGCAGTTCTTC. Its protein product is CASSLESGRHNEQFF. Variable domain in full (rest from reference TRBV7-9 and TRBJ2-1): DTGVSQNPRHKITKRGQNVTFRCDPISEHNRLYWYRQTLGQGPEFLTYFQNEAQLEKSRLLSDRFSAERPKGSFSTLEIQRTEQGDSAMYLCASSLESGRHNEQFFGPGTRLTVL.

This clone has only one observation. The chain links TRBV19 to TRBJ2-2; D is perhaps TRBD1 (5 bases). In germline, CDR1 is LNHDA, CDR2 SQIVND (reference sequence). V lost 3 bases and J 1 base, leaving 12 bases between the germline ends. This CDR3 is 16 amino acids long. CDR3 nucleotide sequence: TGTGCCAGTAGTATTCGCACAGGCCAGAACACCGGGGAGCTGTTTTTT. Translating gives CASSIRTGQNTGELFF.

This clone was seen a handful of times. The chain recombines TRBV6-5 with TRBJ1-6; no clear D. V lost 1 base, J lost 5 bases, and 12 bases lay in between. This CDR3 is built from 16 residues. Germline CDR1 is MNHEY and CDR2 is SVGAGI. CDR3 coding DNA: TGTGCCAGCAGTTACTTTGGGGAAATCCATAATTCACCCCTCCACTTT. As protein: CASSYFGEIHNSPLHF.

This chain joins TRBV9 and TRBJ2-3; TRBD1 agrees at 7 bases. J lost 2 bases, V lost 4 bases, and 10 bases had no gene match. From germline, CDR1 is SGDLS and CDR2 YYNGEE. The CDR3 contains 16 residues. DNA of the CDR3: TGTGCCAGCAGCCTTAGCCGGGACAGAGTCACAGATACGCAGTATTTT. It encodes CASSLSRDRVTDTQYF. Drawing the rest from reference TRBV9 and TRBJ2-3, the complete variable domain is DSGVTQTPKHLITATGQRVTLRCSPRSGDLSVYWYQQSLDQGLQFLIQYYNGEERAKGNILERFSAQQFPDLHSELNLSSLELGDSALYFCASSLSRDRVTDTQYFGPGTRLTVL.

The chain uses TRBV10-3 and TRBJ1-2; 9 bases are shared with TRBD1. CDR1 and CDR2 from the germline V gene are ENHRY and SYGVKD. CDR3 size: 12 residues. Trimming took 7 bases from V and 9 from J; bases not matched to a gene: 6. The CDR3 here is CAITRDRVRYTF. The CDR3 DNA is TGTGCCATCACCCGGGACAGGGTGCGCTACACCTTC.

V gene TRBV10-3 combines with J gene TRBJ1-1, with D uncertain. Germline lookup yields CDR1 ENHRY and CDR2 SYGVKD. V shed 9 bases and J shed 0 bases, with 11 bases lying between them. CDR3 size: 13 residues. The CDR3 is CAIMTEMNTEAFF. CDR3 in DNA: TGTGCCATAATGACGGAGATGAACACTGAAGCTTTCTTT.

This sequence joins TRBV2 and TRBJ2-1, with a weak D call TRBD1 (5 bases). CDR1 is SNHLY and CDR2 is FYNNEI in the germline V gene. Trimming left V 4 bases short and J 2 bases short, with 24 bases between. The CDR3 is made up of 19 amino acids. The CDR3 here is CASSGWGSERPFAYNEQFF. The DNA of the CDR3 is TGTGCCAGCAGTGGTTGGGGCAGCGAGAGGCCCTTTGCCTACAATGAGCAGTTCTTC.

V gene TRBV7-9 combines with J gene TRBJ2-7; no clear D gene. The CDR3 covers 12 residues. V was trimmed by 0 bases and J by 5 bases, leaving 5 bases between them. Germline values: CDR1 SEHNR, CDR2 FQNEAQ (reference sequence). CDR3 amino acids: CASSLAGHEQYF. Here the CDR3 DNA reads TGTGCCAGCAGCTTAGCAGGACACGAGCAGTACTTC.

The rearrangement uses TRBV25-1 and TRBJ2-5; 8 bases line up with TRBD1. Germline CDR1 MGHDK, CDR2 SYGVNS. This CDR3 has 13 residues. V trimming: 8 bases; J trimming: 5 bases; junction bases outside the gene matches: 7. The CDR3 coding sequence is TGTGCCAGCTCCGACAGGGGATCTGAGACCCAGTACTTC. Translating gives CASSDRGSETQYF.

V gene TRBV25-1 combines with J gene TRBJ1-4, with D unclear. The CDR3 loop spans 15 amino acids. From germline, CDR1 is MGHDK and CDR2 SYGVNS. V gave up 2 bases and J gave up 4 bases, with 11 bases separating them. The CDR3 coding sequence is TGTGCCAGCAGTGAACCCCTCGAGGGTAATGAAAAACTGTTTTTT. Protein sequence: CASSEPLEGNEKLFF. Together with reference TRBV25-1 and TRBJ1-4, the CDR3 gives the full variable domain: EADIYQTPRYLVIGTGKKITLECSQTMGHDKMYWYQQDPGMELHLIHYSYGVNSTEKGDLSSESTVSRIRTEHFPLTLESARPSHTSQYLCASSEPLEGNEKLFFGSGTQLSVL.